These 27 T cell receptor beta chains share one sample of origin, sequenced in a study of graft-versus-host responses after intestinal transplantation. These receptors are not linked to any known antigen. Sequenced by immunoSEQ multiplex PCR; TCRdb stores in-frame clones only, minus some. The sample contains around 78,000 clones, 87% of which appear only once. The specimen was unstimulated CD8+ T cells sorted from spleen or lymph node cells, collected before transplant. Receptors originate from a human donor who was the organ donor for an intestinal transplant.

V usage is TRBV9 and J usage is TRBJ1-3; D remains ambiguous. Germline V gene sequence: CDR1 SGDLS, CDR2 YYNGEE. CDR3 length equals 15 residues. Trimming took 2 bases from V and 3 from J, leaving 12 bases between them. CDR3 in DNA: TGTGCCAGCAGCGTTCAGGCGTCGGTTGGAAACACCATATATTTT. It yields the protein CASSVQASVGNTIYF.

This clone showed up just once. The V call is TRBV19, the J call TRBJ2-1; no clear D. Trimming removed 3 bases from V and 6 bases from J, with 9 bases in between. Germline V gene lookup returns CDR1 LNHDA and CDR2 SQIVND (reference sequence). The CDR3 length is 13 residues. CDR3 DNA: TGTGCCAGTAGTATTCGGCAGTTCAATGAGCAGTTCTTC. It is translated as CASSIRQFNEQFF. Supplemented by reference TRBV19 and TRBJ2-1, the full variable domain reads DGGITQSPKYLFRKEGQNVTLSCEQNLNHDAMYWYRQDPGQGLRLIYYSQIVNDFQKGDIAEGYSVSREKKESFPLTVTSAQKNPTAFYLCASSIRQFNEQFFGPGTRLTVL.

The rearrangement links TRBV18 to TRBJ1-4; D might be TRBD1 (6 bases). The CDR3 length is 14 residues. With 3 bases removed from V and 6 bases from J, the gap between germline ends came to 11 bases. CDR1 KGHSH and CDR2 LQKENI come from the germline V gene. DNA of the CDR3: TGTGCCAGCTCACCGGGGGCGCGGTATGAAAAACTGTTTTTT. Protein sequence: CASSPGARYEKLFF.

This clone has only one observation. V gene TRBV13 combines with J gene TRBJ2-1, with TRBD2 identical over 11 bases. The CDR3 sequence is 14 residues long. Germline lookup yields CDR1 PRHDT and CDR2 FYEKMQ (reference sequence). V gave up 5 bases and J gave up 6 bases; unmatched junction bases: 3. The CDR3 sequence: CASSPSGGLNEQFF. CDR3 bases: TGTGCCAGCAGCCCTAGCGGGGGGCTCAATGAGCAGTTCTTC.

V and J are TRBV14 and TRBJ2-1; TRBD2 matches 7 bases. J was trimmed by 0 bases and V by 0 bases; bases with no gene match: 8. CDR1 is SGHDN, CDR2 FVKESK, per germline. The length of the CDR3 is 18 residues. The CDR3 bases are TGTGCCAGCAGCCAAGAAATAGCGGGCCCGACCTCCTACAATGAGCAGTTCTTC. It encodes CASSQEIAGPTSYNEQFF.

The rearrangement joins TRBV5-1 to TRBJ2-2; no firm D call. The CDR3 has 13 residues. Germline CDR1 reads SGHRS; CDR2 reads YFSETQ. V dropped 0 bases and J dropped 6 bases, with 6 bases sitting between them. The CDR3 is CASSLGGAGELFF. In DNA form, the CDR3 reads TGCGCCAGCAGCTTGGGTGGGGCCGGGGAGCTGTTTTTT.

The chain joins TRBV27 to TRBJ2-1; D may be TRBD1 (6 bases). V was pared by 6 bases and J by 5 bases, with 11 bases between. The germline V gene has CDR1 MNHEY and CDR2 SMNVEV (reference sequence). This CDR3 spans 13 amino acids. The CDR3 loop is CASSWTANNEQFF. CDR3 in DNA: TGTGCCAGCAGCTGGACAGCTAACAATGAGCAGTTCTTC.

The chain combines TRBV19 with TRBJ2-2; D call uncertain. Germline V lookup: CDR1 LNHDA, CDR2 SQIVND (reference sequence). V was clipped by 2 bases and J by 3 bases, with 7 bases between them. The CDR3 runs 14 residues. The CDR3 loop reads CASSIFRHTGELFF. The CDR3 coding sequence is TGTGCCAGTAGTATATTTCGGCACACCGGGGAGCTGTTTTTT.

V is TRBV21-1 and J is TRBJ2-7; TRBD2 is the table's D call and was not checked against the DNA. TRBV21-1 is given as a pseudogene. The CDR3 runs to 13 residues. CDR3 nucleotides: TGTGCCAGCAGCAAGACCTTGGAGGTCGAGCAGTACTTC. This sequence encodes CASSKTLEVEQYF.

The chain's CDR3 is CAWSVPGLEQYF. DNA of the CDR3: TGTGCCTGGAGTGTACCCGGACTCGAGCAGTACTTC. The V call is TRBV30, the J call TRBJ2-7; the D gene is possibly TRBD2 (5 bases). The CDR3 runs 12 residues. Germline V gene data show CDR1 as GTSNPN and CDR2 as SVGIG (reference sequence). The V and J ends lost 0 bases and 6 bases respectively, with 9 bases between them.

The CDR3 DNA reads TGTGCCAGCAGCCCCACGGGGGCGAGGACCGGGGAGCTGTTTTTT. Amino acid sequence: CASSPTGARTGELFF. The V and J genes are TRBV7-9 and TRBJ2-2; D may be TRBD1 or TRBD2 (6 bases each). Trimming cost V 5 bases and J 5 bases, with 15 bases left between them. This CDR3 has 15 residues. Germline V CDR1 and CDR2: SEHNR, FQNEAQ (reference sequence). Looking up the rest from reference TRBV7-9 and TRBJ2-2 gives the full variable domain: DTGVSQNPRHKITKRGQNVTFRCDPISEHNRLYWYRQTLGQGPEFLTYFQNEAQLEKSRLLSDRFSAERPKGSFSTLEIQRTEQGDSAMYLCASSPTGARTGELFFGEGSRLTVL.

The chain joins TRBV6-4 to TRBJ2-5, with 11 bases fitting TRBD2. CDR3 length: 15 residues. Germline CDR1 and CDR2: MRHNA and SNTAGT. J was trimmed by 3 bases and V by 6 bases; bases with no gene match: 6. In DNA form, the CDR3 reads TGTGCCAGCAGCGCAACTAGCGGGGGAAAAGAGACCCAGTACTTC. Residues: CASSATSGGKETQYF.

The chain recombines TRBV10-2 with TRBJ1-5; D is perhaps TRBD1 (5 bases). Per the germline V gene, CDR1 is WSHSY and CDR2 is SAAADI. V was clipped by 4 bases and J by 6 bases, with 10 bases between them. There are 13 residues in the CDR3. The CDR3, as DNA: TGCGCCAGCAGTGGATGGAGGGGTCAGCCCCAGCATTTT. It translates to CASSGWRGQPQHF.

The chain combines TRBV13 with TRBJ1-1, with unresolved D. Germline CDR1 and CDR2: PRHDT and FYEKMQ (reference sequence). The CDR3 totals 14 residues. The V end was cut by 0 bases, the J end by 0 bases, with 5 bases between. Written as DNA, the CDR3 is TGTGCCAGCAGCTTAGGACTCATGAACACTGAAGCTTTCTTT. Amino acids: CASSLGLMNTEAFF.

V usage is TRBV4-1 and J usage is TRBJ1-2; D gene unclear. V was trimmed by 0 bases and J by 3 bases, leaving 8 bases between them. Germline loops: CDR1 MGHRA, CDR2 YSYEKL. The CDR3 covers 14 residues. CDR3: CASSQEQQDYGYTF. CDR3 coding DNA: TGCGCCAGCAGCCAAGAACAGCAGGACTATGGCTACACCTTC.

The V and J genes are TRBV6-5 and TRBJ1-6; no reliable D call. Trimming pared 2 bases from V and 3 bases from J, leaving 11 bases between. This CDR3 is built from 16 residues. Germline CDR1 and CDR2: MNHEY and SVGAGI. The CDR3 coding sequence is TGTGCCAGCAGTTACGGAGTCGGGGACTATAATTCACCCCTCCACTTT. It translates to CASSYGVGDYNSPLHF.

This clone showed up just once. V gene TRBV5-6 combines with J gene TRBJ1-1, with D tentatively TRBD1 (6 bases). V dropped 4 bases and J dropped 2 bases, with 15 bases sitting between them. CDR1 and CDR2 from the germline V gene are SGHDT and YYEEEE. There are 15 residues in the CDR3. The CDR3 reads CASSPPGDLNTEAFF. CDR3 nucleotide sequence: TGTGCCAGCAGCCCCCCAGGGGACCTCAACACTGAAGCTTTCTTT.

This clone came up once. The chain links TRBV4-3 to TRBJ2-2; 7 positions match TRBD1. V lost 3 bases to trimming and J lost 7 bases; unmatched junction nucleotides: 11. There are 16 residues in the CDR3. CDR1 and CDR2 (germline): LGHNA, YSLEER. CDR3 sequence reads: CASSHPGMTGLGELFF. The DNA for the CDR3 is TGCGCCAGCAGCCACCCCGGGATGACAGGGCTCGGGGAGCTGTTTTTT.

The chain links TRBV4-1 to TRBJ2-7; perhaps TRBD2 as D (6 bases). CDR1 is MGHRA, CDR2 YSYEKL, per germline. The CDR3 runs to 15 residues. Between the trimmed V and J ends, which lost 0 bases and 4 bases, there was a span of 13 bases. The DNA for the CDR3 is TGCGCCAGCAGCCAAGAGGGGGGTTTTACGTACGAGCAGTACTTC. Amino acid sequence: CASSQEGGFTYEQYF.

The chain couples TRBV2 to TRBJ2-5; TRBD2 might be the D (6 bases). The CDR3 totals 15 residues. Trimming pared 4 bases from V and 4 bases from J, leaving 16 bases between. Germline loops: CDR1 SNHLY, CDR2 FYNNEI. CDR3 nucleotides: TGTGCCAGCAGTGCCCCCACAGTCGGGGGAGAGACCCAGTACTTC. This encodes CASSAPTVGGETQYF.

This chain links TRBV5-8 with TRBJ2-1, with 11 bases that match TRBD2. The V segment lost 1 base and the J segment 7 bases; nucleotides outside the gene matches: 4. Per the germline V gene, CDR1 is SGHTS and CDR2 is YDEGEE. CDR3 length: 15 residues. The CDR3 DNA reads TGTGCCAGCAGCTTGCGTAGCGGGGGGGAAAATGAGCAGTTCTTC. This codes for CASSLRSGGENEQFF.

This chain connects TRBV4-1 to TRBJ2-7, with 9 bases fitting TRBD1. Germline CDR1 MGHRA, CDR2 YSYEKL. This CDR3 is built from 15 residues. The V gene end was trimmed by 1 base and the J gene end by 11 bases; junction bases not matched to a gene: 12. The CDR3 DNA is TGCGCCAGCAGCCAAGCATACCGGGACAGGGTAAGGGAGTACTTC. Translation: CASSQAYRDRVREYF.

This chain links TRBV28 with TRBJ1-6; tentatively, D is TRBD1 (5 bases). V dropped 7 bases and J dropped 8 bases, with 18 bases sitting between them. CDR3 length equals 15 residues. CDR1 MDHEN and CDR2 SYDVKM come from the germline V gene. This CDR3 is CASKEGTHMYSPLHF. The CDR3 DNA reads TGTGCCAGCAAAGAGGGGACCCATATGTATTCACCCCTCCACTTT.

This clone is a singleton in its sample. The chain has TRBV29-1 and TRBJ2-3; 9 bases are a match to TRBD1. Germline V gene sequence: CDR1 SQVTM, CDR2 ANQGSEA. The junction had 5 bases not matched to a gene; V was cut back by 2 bases and J by 5 bases. This CDR3 contains 14 residues. CDR3 residues: CSVEIGTGIDTQYF. The CDR3 nucleotides read TGCAGCGTTGAAATTGGGACAGGGATAGATACGCAGTATTTT.

This clone was counted once. This rearrangement joins TRBV7-9 to TRBJ2-3; D perhaps matches TRBD1 (5 bases). Germline values: CDR1 SEHNR, CDR2 FQNEAQ (reference sequence). V lost 4 bases, J lost 5 bases, and 16 bases lay in between. The CDR3 contains 15 residues. The CDR3 spells CASSSPQAAQDTQYF. CDR3 nucleotide sequence: TGTGCCAGCAGCTCGCCACAGGCCGCCCAAGATACGCAGTATTTT. Variable domain in full (rest from reference TRBV7-9 and TRBJ2-3): DTGVSQNPRHKITKRGQNVTFRCDPISEHNRLYWYRQTLGQGPEFLTYFQNEAQLEKSRLLSDRFSAERPKGSFSTLEIQRTEQGDSAMYLCASSSPQAAQDTQYFGPGTRLTVL.

The chain is built from TRBV7-2 and TRBJ2-3; a weak D match, TRBD1 (5 bases). The CDR3 runs 15 residues. The V and J ends lost 7 bases and 6 bases respectively, with 20 bases between them. The V gene's germline CDR1 is SGHTA and CDR2 FQGNSA. The CDR3 region has the DNA TGTGCCAGCACCATGTGGGGCCAAAGATCGGATACGCAGTATTTT. It yields the protein CASTMWGQRSDTQYF.

J is TRBJ2-7 and V is TRBV28, with TRBD2 matching over 10 bases. Germline CDR1 reads MDHEN; CDR2 reads SYDVKM. With 0 bases clipped from V and 1 base from J, the junction kept 6 bases outside the gene matches. The CDR3 is 17 amino acids. In DNA form, the CDR3 reads TGTGCCAGCAGTTTATGGGCTAGCGGGGGACTTTCCTACGAGCAGTACTTC. Its translation: CASSLWASGGLSYEQYF.